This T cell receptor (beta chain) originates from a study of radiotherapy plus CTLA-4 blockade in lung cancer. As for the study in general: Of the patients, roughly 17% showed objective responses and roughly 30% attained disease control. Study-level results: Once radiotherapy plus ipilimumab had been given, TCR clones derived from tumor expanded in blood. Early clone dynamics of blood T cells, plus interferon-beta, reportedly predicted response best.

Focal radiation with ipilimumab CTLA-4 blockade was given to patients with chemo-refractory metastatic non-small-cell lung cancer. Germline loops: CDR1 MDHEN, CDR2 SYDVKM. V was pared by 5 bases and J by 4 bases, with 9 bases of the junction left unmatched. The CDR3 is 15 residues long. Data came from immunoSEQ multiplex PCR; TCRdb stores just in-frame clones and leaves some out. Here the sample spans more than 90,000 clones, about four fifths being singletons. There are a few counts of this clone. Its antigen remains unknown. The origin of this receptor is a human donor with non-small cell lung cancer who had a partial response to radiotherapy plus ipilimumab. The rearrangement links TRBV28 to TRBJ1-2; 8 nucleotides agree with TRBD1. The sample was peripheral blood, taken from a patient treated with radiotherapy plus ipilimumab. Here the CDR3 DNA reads TGTGCCAGCAGTCCATCGACAGGGGTGGGCTATGGCTACACCTTC. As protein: CASSPSTGVGYGYTF.